The entry below gives a single T cell receptor beta chain sequence along with its context. These data belong to a study of blood T cell repertoires in COVID-19. On the study more broadly: Spain, Italy and the United States supplied samples that represented acute and convalescent COVID-19.

Per the germline V gene, CDR1 is SGHTA and CDR2 is FQGTGA. There are 16 residues in the CDR3. Trimming removed 5 bases from V and 3 bases from J; junction bases left unmatched: 4. Clones were read by immunoSEQ multiplex PCR, and TCRdb kept only the in-frame ones, dropping some. The data hold some 30,000 clones, with around 87% observed a single time. The rearrangement uses TRBV7-3 and TRBJ2-3; TRBD2 matches at 14 bases. Sequenced: peripheral blood. The TCR originated in a human donor in a cohort sampled during active COVID-19. Here the CDR3 reads CASSPGTSGGTDTQYF. Here the CDR3 DNA reads TGTGCCAGCAGCCCGGGGACTAGCGGGGGTACAGATACGCAGTATTTT.